This passage covers 30 T cell receptor beta chains from one sample sequenced in a study of cytomegalovirus exposure and HLA in healthy donors. Here immunoSEQ multiplex PCR was the method, and the copy in TCRdb shows in-frame clones only, minus some. The table shows about 120,000 clones, with around 89% occurring only once. Source material: PBMCs. Source of these receptors: a woman under 30 in good health and CMV-seropositive.

This clone turned up a few times. The V and J genes are TRBV18 and TRBJ1-1, with a tentative D call TRBD1 (5 bases). CDR1 KGHSH and CDR2 LQKENI come from the germline V gene. This CDR3 has 13 residues. The V and J ends lost 3 bases and 8 bases respectively, with 13 bases between them. The CDR3 bases are TGTGCCAGCTCACCTTCGGACACCCGCGAAGCTTTCTTT. Amino acid sequence: CASSPSDTREAFF. Full variable domain (outside the CDR3, taken from reference TRBV18 and TRBJ1-1): NAGVMQNPRHLVRRRGQEARLRCSPMKGHSHVYWYRQLPEEGLKFMVYLQKENIIDESGMPKERFSAEFPKEGPSILRIQQVVRGDSAAYFCASSPSDTREAFFGQGTRLTVV.

This rearrangement joins TRBV7-9 to TRBJ2-2; the D gene is possibly TRBD2 (5 bases). With 0 bases removed from V and 3 bases from J, the gap between germline ends came to 8 bases. There are 15 residues in the CDR3. CDR1 and CDR2 (germline): SEHNR, FQNEAQ (reference sequence). The CDR3 DNA reads TGTGCCAGCAGCTTAGCGGGAGTTTACACCGGGGAGCTGTTTTTT. Amino acids: CASSLAGVYTGELFF.

The genes are TRBV30 and TRBJ2-3; 7 bases match TRBD1. The CDR3 covers 12 residues. The ends lost 2 bases at V and 6 bases at J; junction bases unmatched: 2. Germline lookup yields CDR1 GTSNPN and CDR2 SVGIG (reference sequence). Here the CDR3 reads CAWSRQGDTQYF. DNA of the CDR3: TGTGCCTGGAGTCGACAGGGCGATACGCAGTATTTT.

The rearrangement joins TRBV27 to TRBJ2-1; 9 bases match TRBD2. Germline CDR1 reads MNHEY; CDR2 reads SMNVEV (reference sequence). There are 15 residues in the CDR3. Germline trimming cut 4 bases from V and 0 bases from J; bases unmatched to any gene: 1. DNA for the CDR3: TGTGCCAGCAGTTGGCGGGAGGGCTCCTACAATGAGCAGTTCTTC. Encoded protein: CASSWREGSYNEQFF.

The rearrangement joins TRBV30 to TRBJ2-2, with a weak D call TRBD1 (6 bases). Per germline, CDR1 GTSNPN and CDR2 SVGIG (reference sequence). V was trimmed by 3 bases and J by 1 base, leaving 15 bases between them. There are 16 residues in the CDR3. The CDR3 spells CAWRPLGHLNTGELFF. The CDR3 DNA follows: TGTGCCTGGAGGCCCCTGGGACACCTGAACACCGGGGAGCTGTTTTTT. The variable domain in full, with the rest retrieved from reference TRBV30 and TRBJ2-2, is SQTIHQWPATLVQPVGSPLSLECTVEGTSNPNLYWYRQAAGRGLQLLFYSVGIGQISSEVPQNLSASRPQDRQFILSSKKLLLSDSGFYLCAWRPLGHLNTGELFFGEGSRLTVL.

The V gene is TRBV11-2, the J gene TRBJ2-7; TRBD2 agrees at 7 bases. The CDR3 is 17 amino acids. With V trimmed by 5 bases and J by 6 bases, 19 bases remained unmatched. Germline V gene sequence: CDR1 SGHAT, CDR2 FQNNGV. The CDR3 loop is CASSPAPSWEGRGEQYF. CDR3 DNA: TGTGCCAGCAGCCCGGCCCCTTCGTGGGAGGGCCGGGGCGAGCAGTACTTC. The entire variable domain, with the rest obtained from reference TRBV11-2 and TRBJ2-7, is as follows: EAGVAQSPRYKIIEKRQSVAFWCNPISGHATLYWYQQILGQGPKLLIQFQNNGVVDDSQLPKDRFSAERLKGVDSTLKIQPAKLEDSAVYLCASSPAPSWEGRGEQYFGPGTRLTVT.

Only a few counts were recorded for this clone. The rearrangement uses TRBV30 and TRBJ1-2, with a tentative D call TRBD1 (6 bases). The CDR3 covers 16 residues. Germline V gene sequence: CDR1 GTSNPN, CDR2 SVGIG (reference sequence). V was clipped by 4 bases and J by 2 bases, with 20 bases between them. For the CDR3, the DNA is TGTGCCTGGACTCCCCTGGGGGCCGGGATGAACTATGGCTACACCTTC. This encodes CAWTPLGAGMNYGYTF.

The chain is built from TRBV27 and TRBJ1-2; 11 nucleotides align to TRBD1. Per germline, CDR1 MNHEY and CDR2 SMNVEV (reference sequence). V lost 3 bases, J lost 6 bases, and 6 bases stayed unmatched. The CDR3 consists of 15 residues. The CDR3 loop is CASSFRDRGLDGYTF. The CDR3 region has the DNA TGTGCCAGCAGTTTCCGGGACAGGGGGTTAGATGGCTACACCTTC.

There are a few counts of this clone. The genes are TRBV7-2 and TRBJ2-7; D call uncertain. Germline values: CDR1 SGHTA, CDR2 FQGNSA. V was cut by 6 bases and J by 5 bases, with 14 bases left in between. This CDR3 spans 13 amino acids. The CDR3 loop is CASSFPTLHEQYF. The CDR3 DNA reads TGTGCCAGCAGTTTCCCTACTTTGCACGAGCAGTACTTC.

The V call is TRBV9, the J call TRBJ1-1; TRBD1 might be the D (6 bases). Germline CDR1 SGDLS, CDR2 YYNGEE. The V gene lost 0 bases and the J gene lost 0 bases, with 9 bases spanning the gap. CDR3 length: 15 amino acids. The CDR3 loop reads CASSVGQGLNTEAFF. CDR3 sequence (DNA): TGTGCCAGCAGCGTAGGGCAGGGGTTGAACACTGAAGCTTTCTTT. The whole variable domain, remainder taken from reference TRBV9 and TRBJ1-1, is DSGVTQTPKHLITATGQRVTLRCSPRSGDLSVYWYQQSLDQGLQFLIQYYNGEERAKGNILERFSAQQFPDLHSELNLSSLELGDSALYFCASSVGQGLNTEAFFGQGTRLTVV.

A single count supports this clone. The V gene is TRBV7-9, the J gene TRBJ1-2, with D perhaps matching TRBD1 (6 bases). The germline CDR1 and CDR2 sequences are SEHNR and FQNEAQ (reference sequence). Trimming left V 5 bases short and J 6 bases short, with 16 bases between. The CDR3 is made up of 14 amino acids. The CDR3 loop is CASSPRDRNNGYTF. The CDR3 region has the DNA TGTGCCAGCAGCCCTCGCGACAGGAATAATGGCTACACCTTC.

V gene TRBV14 combines with J gene TRBJ2-1; TRBD2 matches at 11 bases. The CDR3 is 17 residues long. Trimming cost V 2 bases and J 8 bases; bases outside gene matches: 11. Germline lookup yields CDR1 SGHDN and CDR2 FVKESK. The CDR3 region is CASSQYGWTSGRDEQFF. CDR3 bases: TGTGCCAGCAGCCAATATGGCTGGACTAGCGGGCGAGATGAGCAGTTCTTC.

This chain joins TRBV11-3 and TRBJ2-2, with D perhaps TRBD1 (7 bases). CDR1 is SGHNT and CDR2 is YENEEA in the germline V gene. There are 14 residues in the CDR3. The V end was cut by 3 bases, the J end by 6 bases, with 11 bases between. The CDR3 region is CASSLVRGAGELFF. The CDR3 nucleotides are TGTGCCAGCAGCTTGGTCAGGGGGGCCGGGGAGCTGTTTTTT. Filled out from reference TRBV11-3 and TRBJ2-2, the complete variable domain reads EAGVVQSPRYKIIEKKQPVAFWCNPISGHNTLYWYLQNLGQGPELLIRYENEEAVDDSQLPKDRFSAERLKGVDSTLKIQPAELGDSAVYLCASSLVRGAGELFFGEGSRLTVL.

This chain connects TRBV6-1 to TRBJ1-2; 8 positions agree with TRBD1. Germline V lookup: CDR1 MNHNS, CDR2 SASEGT. The CDR3 sequence is 15 residues long. V dropped 6 bases and J dropped 6; count of bases not matched to a gene: 12. The CDR3 nucleotides read TGTGCCAGCAGAACTAGGGGCAGGGGGCTCGATGGCTACACCTTC. As protein: CASRTRGRGLDGYTF.

The CDR3 reads CASSWDRGKIEAFF. The CDR3 nucleotides are TGTGCCAGCAGTTGGGACAGGGGGAAGATTGAAGCTTTCTTT. The rearrangement links TRBV2 to TRBJ1-1; TRBD1 agrees at 11 bases. This CDR3 has 14 residues. Germline V lookup: CDR1 SNHLY, CDR2 FYNNEI. The V gene end was trimmed by 5 bases and the J gene end by 7 bases; junction bases not matched to a gene: 6.

DNA of the CDR3: TGTGCCAGCAGTAGACAGGGGCAAAATCAGCCCCAGCATTTT. Translation: CASSRQGQNQPQHF. The genes are TRBV27 and TRBJ1-5; TRBD1 agrees at 8 bases. Germline assignment: CDR1 MNHEY and CDR2 SMNVEV (reference sequence). This CDR3 region has 14 residues. The V and J ends lost 5 bases and 4 bases, in that order; junction bases with no gene match: 4.

The chain couples TRBV11-2 to TRBJ1-1; D is perhaps TRBD1 (5 bases). This CDR3 spans 13 amino acids. V lost 4 bases, J lost 5 bases, and 11 bases lay in between. Germline CDR1 is SGHAT and CDR2 is FQNNGV. The CDR3 loop reads CASSSYGGTEAFF. The CDR3 DNA follows: TGTGCCAGCAGCTCGTACGGGGGAACTGAAGCTTTCTTT.

The J gene is TRBJ1-2, the V gene TRBV5-6; D may be TRBD1 (6 bases). The CDR3 is 13 residues long. V shed 5 bases and J shed 4 bases, with 12 bases lying between them. In germline, CDR1 is SGHDT, CDR2 YYEEEE. The DNA for the CDR3 is TGTGCCAGCAGGGGGGGGCACGGCTATGGCTACACCTTC. It translates to CASRGGHGYGYTF.

The V gene is TRBV6-1, the J gene TRBJ2-3, with 9 bases aligning to TRBD1. J lost 4 bases, V lost 3 bases, and 2 bases had no gene match. CDR1 and CDR2 (germline): MNHNS, SASEGT. The CDR3 is 14 residues long. Written as DNA, the CDR3 is TGTGCCAGCAGTGAGACAGGGGGGTCAGATACGCAGTATTTT. Translating gives CASSETGGSDTQYF.

The gene calls are TRBV7-6 and TRBJ1-5; 8 positions match TRBD1. Looked up from germline, CDR1 is SGHVS and CDR2 is FNYEAQ. This CDR3 spans 17 amino acids. V trimming: 1 base; J trimming: 0 bases; junction bases outside the gene matches: 5. The CDR3 DNA is TGTGCCAGCAGCTTAGGGACAGGGTCAAATAGCAATCAGCCCCAGCATTTT. As protein: CASSLGTGSNSNQPQHF.

The chain carries TRBV10-3 and TRBJ1-5; D perhaps matches TRBD1 (5 bases). This CDR3 contains 13 residues. V was cut by 8 bases and J by 2 bases, with 10 bases left in between. Germline assignment: CDR1 ENHRY and CDR2 SYGVKD. CDR3 sequence reads: CAIWGGGNQPQHF. Here the CDR3 DNA reads TGTGCCATCTGGGGGGGAGGCAATCAGCCCCAGCATTTT.

The V call is TRBV5-1, the J call TRBJ1-2; TRBD1 is a possible D gene (5 bases). The CDR3 covers 16 residues. The V end lost 4 bases, the J end lost 1 base, and 17 bases lay between the germline ends. CDR1 SGHRS and CDR2 YFSETQ come from the germline V gene. CDR3 coding DNA: TGCGCCAGCAGCCGTATTGCAACAGGAGATAACTATGGCTACACCTTC. This gives the protein CASSRIATGDNYGYTF.

The rearrangement uses TRBV2 and TRBJ2-7; TRBD2 is a possible D gene (7 bases). The CDR3 runs to 15 residues. The germline gives CDR1 SNHLY, CDR2 FYNNEI. Trimming shortened V by 1 base and J by 3 bases, and 13 bases separated the two germline ends. The CDR3 region has the DNA TGTGCCAGCAGTGAAGGGCGGGGGCACAGCTACGAGCAGTACTTC. Protein product: CASSEGRGHSYEQYF.

J is TRBJ1-4 and V is TRBV2; TRBD1 aligns across 7 bases. Germline V gene lookup returns CDR1 SNHLY and CDR2 FYNNEI. V was clipped by 7 bases and J by 3 bases; unmatched bases: 8. The CDR3 length is 15 residues. The CDR3 nucleotides read TGTGCCAGCACTATAGACAGGGCGTCTAATGAAAAACTGTTTTTT. Protein product: CASTIDRASNEKLFF.

This clone was found a few times. CDR3 coding DNA: TGTGCCTTCACCAGGGATCTGGCGGGGGAGCTGTTTTTT. Translated: CAFTRDLAGELFF. The V call is TRBV30, the J call TRBJ2-2; perhaps TRBD1 as D (5 bases). CDR3 length: 13 amino acids. V was cut by 7 bases and J by 8 bases, with 17 bases left in between. Germline V gene lookup returns CDR1 GTSNPN and CDR2 SVGIG (reference sequence).

The genes are TRBV30 and TRBJ2-2, with D possibly being TRBD2 (5 bases). There are 14 residues in the CDR3. V was cut by 0 bases and J by 8 bases, with 13 bases left in between. From germline, CDR1 is GTSNPN and CDR2 SVGIG (reference sequence). DNA for the CDR3: TGTGCCTGGAGTGTAGCCTCAGCGGCAGGGGAGCTGTTTTTT. Translating gives CAWSVASAAGELFF.

This clone turned up a few times. The chain links TRBV27 to TRBJ2-7; 8 positions match TRBD2. In germline, CDR1 is MNHEY, CDR2 SMNVEV (reference sequence). V was clipped by 3 bases and J by 3 bases; unmatched bases: 4. This CDR3 spans 14 amino acids. Here the CDR3 DNA reads TGTGCCAGCAGTTTCGTAGCGGGGAACTACGAGCAGTACTTC. Translating gives CASSFVAGNYEQYF.

The chain links TRBV6-1 to TRBJ2-1; D is unresolved. This CDR3 comprises 11 residues. Germline CDR1 is MNHNS and CDR2 is SASEGT. Trimming shortened V by 6 bases and J by 7 bases, and 7 bases separated the two germline ends. The CDR3 DNA follows: TGTGCCAGCAGGGGCGCGAATGAGCAGTTCTTC. Protein sequence: CASRGANEQFF.

The rearrangement uses TRBV27 and TRBJ2-7; 14 bases are shared with TRBD2. J gave up 4 bases and V 6 bases, and 8 bases lay outside the gene matches. The germline V gene has CDR1 MNHEY and CDR2 SMNVEV (reference sequence). The CDR3 loop spans 16 amino acids. This CDR3 is CASSTRTSGRTYEQYF. The CDR3 nucleotides read TGTGCCAGCAGCACTCGGACTAGCGGGAGGACGTACGAGCAGTACTTC.

The chain couples TRBV7-9 to TRBJ1-4; 9 positions agree with TRBD1. J lost 8 bases, V lost 1 base, and 5 bases had no gene match. The germline CDR1 and CDR2 sequences are SEHNR and FQNEAQ (reference sequence). The length of the CDR3 is 15 residues. As DNA, the CDR3 is TGTGCCAGCAGCTTAGGGGACAGGGCATGGGAAAAACTGTTTTTT. Translation: CASSLGDRAWEKLFF. Full variable domain (rest looked up from reference TRBV7-9 and TRBJ1-4): DTGVSQNPRHKITKRGQNVTFRCDPISEHNRLYWYRQTLGQGPEFLTYFQNEAQLEKSRLLSDRFSAERPKGSFSTLEIQRTEQGDSAMYLCASSLGDRAWEKLFFGSGTQLSVL.